The sequence of this TCR beta chain was determined in a study of OX40 agonist ivuxolimab in advanced cancers. Trimming removed 0 bases from V and 1 base from J, with 18 bases in between. CDR1 LGHNA and CDR2 YNFKEQ come from the germline V gene. The CDR3 extends over 18 amino acids. General observations from the study: Partial responders treated at 0.1-3.0 mg/kg exhibited clonal expansion among the lowest measured. Undetermined was the antigen specificity of the expanded peripheral T cells. On average, CD8+ T cells had more expanded clones than CD4+.

Sampled blood was obtained at baseline, cycle 4 day 1, and cycle 7 day 1. Profiled with immunoSEQ multiplex PCR; TCRdb holds only in-frame clones, not every one. The profile shows tens of thousands of clones, approximately 81% of them singletons. As to this clone: Its target is not known.

The sample was CD4+ or CD8+ T cells sorted from blood, taken in a trial of the OX40 agonist ivuxolimab. This receptor was identified in an adult with an advanced solid tumor such as melanoma, head and neck, liver or kidney cancer. V gene TRBV4-2 combines with J gene TRBJ1-2, with D maybe TRBD1 (6 bases). The CDR3: CASSQDQVSTGRNYGYTF. CDR3 DNA: TGTGCCAGCAGCCAAGACCAGGTTTCGACAGGCCGTAACTATGGCTACACCTTC.